The 25 T cell receptor beta chains below all came from one sample that was sequenced in a study of early T cells in non-severe SARS-CoV-2 infection. TCRdb passed the 5' RACE reads through MiXCR, listing each CDR3 protein once. The sample lists about 50,000 distinct CDR3 sequences, around a tenth occurring once. The sequences come from whole blood, collected at baseline. Receptor source: an adult who was a healthcare worker with PCR-confirmed SARS-CoV-2 infection or an uninfected control (not recorded which).

The chain links TRBV11-3 to TRBJ2-3; 8 bases are a match to TRBD2. This CDR3 comprises 14 residues. Losses at the gene ends were 1 base for V and 5 bases for J; bases not matched to a gene: 2. Germline V gene lookup returns CDR1 SGHNT and CDR2 YENEEA. In DNA form, the CDR3 reads TGTGCCAGCAGCTTAGGGCTAGCGGGAGATACGCAGTATTTT. Amino acid sequence: CASSLGLAGDTQYF. Looking up the rest from reference TRBV11-3 and TRBJ2-3 gives the full variable domain: EAGVVQSPRYKIIEKKQPVAFWCNPISGHNTLYWYLQNLGQGPELLIRYENEEAVDDSQLPKDRFSAERLKGVDSTLKIQPAELGDSAVYLCASSLGLAGDTQYFGPGTRLTVL.

The chain uses TRBV11-2 and TRBJ2-5; D is perhaps TRBD2 (7 bases). This CDR3 comprises 15 residues. Germline lookup yields CDR1 SGHAT and CDR2 FQNNGV. The V end was cut by 3 bases, the J end by 0 bases, with 11 bases between. For the CDR3, the DNA is TGTGCCAGCAGCTTTACCGGGGGGCACCAAGAGACCCAGTACTTC. Translation: CASSFTGGHQETQYF.

This clonotype is judged medium-sized (0.01 to 0.1%). This chain connects TRBV2 to TRBJ2-3; 11 bases fit TRBD1. Germline trimming cut 3 bases from V and 4 bases from J; bases unmatched to any gene: 18. Per germline, CDR1 SNHLY and CDR2 FYNNEI. CDR3 length: 20 amino acids. The CDR3 here is CASSDPLRILGQGASDTQYF. CDR3 DNA: TGTGCCAGCAGTGATCCCCTCCGGATACTCGGACAGGGGGCATCAGATACGCAGTATTTT.

There are many counts of this clonotype. The rearrangement links TRBV11-2 to TRBJ2-7; maybe TRBD2 (6 bases). Germline CDR1 reads SGHAT; CDR2 reads FQNNGV. V lost 4 bases to trimming and J lost 3 bases, with 13 bases between them. The CDR3 consists of 14 residues. CDR3 DNA sequence: TGTGCCAGCAGCTCCCTAGCGTCCCACTACGAGCAGTACTTC. Residues: CASSSLASHYEQYF.

The sample holds a few counts of this clonotype. The chain combines TRBV7-2 with TRBJ1-5; 8 nucleotides align to TRBD1. This CDR3 contains 14 residues. J gave up 6 bases and V 5 bases, and 6 bases lay outside the gene matches. Germline V lookup: CDR1 SGHTA, CDR2 FQGNSA. The chain's CDR3 is CASSEGQAGQPQHF. The CDR3 DNA sequence: TGTGCCAGCAGCGAGGGACAGGCGGGTCAGCCCCAGCATTTT. The entire variable domain, with the rest obtained from reference TRBV7-2 and TRBJ1-5, is as follows: GAGVSQSPSNKVTEKGKDVELRCDPISGHTALYWYRQSLGQGLEFLIYFQGNSAPDKSGLPSDRFSAERTGGSVSTLTIQRTQQEDSAVYLCASSEGQAGQPQHFGDGTRLSIL.

This clonotype was counted at least ten times. This chain connects TRBV3-1 to TRBJ1-3, with no clear D. Germline V gene lookup returns CDR1 LGHDT and CDR2 YNNKEL (reference sequence). Deletions cut 3 bases from V and 0 bases from J, with 12 bases between. The CDR3 is 16 residues long. The CDR3 loop is CASSHAYGSSGNTIYF. DNA for the CDR3: TGTGCCAGCAGCCACGCCTACGGATCCTCTGGAAACACCATATATTTT.

The sample holds many counts of this clonotype. This chain joins TRBV29-1 and TRBJ2-7; 10 bases are a match to TRBD1. This CDR3 spans 15 amino acids. Germline V gene sequence: CDR1 SQVTM, CDR2 ANQGSEA. V dropped 6 bases and J dropped 2; count of bases not matched to a gene: 10. Written as DNA, the CDR3 is TGCAGCGTCGACACCGGGACAGGGGACACCTACGAGCAGTACTTC. Translation gives CSVDTGTGDTYEQYF.

This clonotype was recorded once. The gene calls are TRBV12-3 or TRBV12-4 and TRBJ1-4; 8 bases fit TRBD1. CDR3 size: 16 residues. V lost 5 bases and J lost 4; bases outside the gene matches: 9. Here the CDR3 DNA reads TGTGCCAGCAGTCCCCTCGGACAGGGCGATAATGAAAAACTGTTTTTT. This encodes CASSPLGQGDNEKLFF.

This clonotype has ten or more counts. The chain recombines TRBV20-1 with TRBJ2-3; 7 bases are a match to TRBD2. J gave up 2 bases and V 5 bases, and 10 bases lay outside the gene matches. The length of the CDR3 is 15 residues. Germline lookup yields CDR1 DFQATT and CDR2 SNEGSKA (reference sequence). In nucleotides, the CDR3 is TGCAGTGCTCGAGCCGGGACTACAGACACAGATACGCAGTATTTT. Protein product: CSARAGTTDTDTQYF.

The chain has TRBV30 and TRBJ1-1; tentative D call: TRBD1 (6 bases). This CDR3 has 15 amino acids. CDR1 and CDR2 from the germline V gene are GTSNPN and SVGIG (reference sequence). V was trimmed by 1 base and J by 4 bases, leaving 16 bases between them. The CDR3 spells CAWSATHTRGTEAFF. DNA for the CDR3: TGTGCCTGGAGTGCAACACACACCAGGGGCACTGAAGCTTTCTTT.

This clonotype showed up many times. This chain joins TRBV18 and TRBJ1-1, with no clear D. CDR1 and CDR2 (germline): KGHSH, LQKENI. CDR3 length: 12 residues. V lost 1 base and J lost 5, with 5 bases in between. The CDR3 sequence: CASSPQSTEAFF. The CDR3 region has the DNA TGTGCCAGCTCACCACAGTCGACTGAAGCTTTCTTT.

The chain is built from TRBV5-4 and TRBJ2-2; D is undetermined. Trimming removed 0 bases from V and 2 bases from J, with 8 bases in between. This CDR3 contains 15 residues. Germline V gene lookup returns CDR1 SGHNT and CDR2 YYREEE (reference sequence). CDR3 amino acids: CASSLVGDNTGELFF. DNA for the CDR3: TGTGCCAGCAGCTTGGTTGGTGATAACACCGGGGAGCTGTTTTTT.

This clonotype was observed a few times. The J gene is TRBJ2-3, the V gene TRBV5-1; 10 nucleotides match TRBD2. Per the germline V gene, CDR1 is SGHRS and CDR2 is YFSETQ. This CDR3 comprises 14 residues. The J segment lost 5 bases and the V segment lost 5 bases, leaving 5 bases of the junction unmatched. The CDR3 nucleotides read TGCGCCAGCAGTGGGACTAGCGTAGGAGATACGCAGTATTTT. This sequence encodes CASSGTSVGDTQYF.

This clonotype was seen more than once but under ten times. CDR3: CASSKGVTGKGYEQYF. CDR3 bases: TGTGCCAGCAGCAAAGGGGTGACAGGGAAAGGGTACGAGCAGTACTTC. V and J are TRBV21-1 and TRBJ2-7; TRBD1 is taken as the D call from the table, unchecked against the DNA. TRBV21-1 is a documented pseudogene. The CDR3 sequence is 16 residues long.

This clonotype was recorded a few times. The chain recombines TRBV11-2 with TRBJ2-7; unclear D gene. V shed 1 base and J shed 3 bases, with 10 bases lying between them. The CDR3 consists of 14 residues. Germline CDR1 and CDR2: SGHAT and FQNNGV. As DNA, the CDR3 is TGTGCCAGCAGCTTAGGGCGCACAGACTACGAGCAGTACTTC. Translating it yields CASSLGRTDYEQYF.

The table lists this clonotype with many counts. The chain joins TRBV6-6 to TRBJ1-1, with D perhaps matching TRBD1 (5 bases). V was shortened by 6 bases and J by 1 base, with 9 bases between the two germline ends. Germline lookup yields CDR1 MNHNY and CDR2 SVGAGI (reference sequence). The CDR3 covers 13 residues. The CDR3, as DNA: TGTGCCAGCAGCCCGACAGCGAACACTGAAGCTTTCTTT. The encoded protein is CASSPTANTEAFF.

The chain has TRBV20-1 and TRBJ2-3, with D tentatively TRBD1 (6 bases). The CDR3 runs to 15 residues. V lost 5 bases and J 2 bases, leaving 17 bases between the germline ends. Per the germline V gene, CDR1 is DFQATT and CDR2 is SNEGSKA (reference sequence). The CDR3 nucleotides are TGCAGTGCTCTCACCTTGACAGGTCCCACAGATACGCAGTATTTT. This codes for CSALTLTGPTDTQYF.

This clonotype is labeled large (0.1 to 1%). At one end, the junction sequence differs from germline, possibly due to a read error. The chain combines TRBV2 with TRBJ2-7, with 8 bases that match TRBD1. The length of the CDR3 is 11 residues. Germline lookup yields CDR1 SNHLY and CDR2 FYNNEI. The chain's CDR3 is CASSDSWGQDF. CDR3 bases: TGTGCCAGCAGTGACAGTTGGGGACAGGACTTC.

The genes are TRBV5-1 and TRBJ2-7, with D perhaps TRBD1 (5 bases). The V end lost 5 bases, the J end lost 0 bases, and 12 bases lay between the germline ends. The CDR3 contains 14 residues. CDR1 is SGHRS and CDR2 is YFSETQ in the germline V gene. The CDR3 region is CASRTDSSSYEQYF. The DNA for the CDR3 is TGCGCCAGCAGGACCGACAGTTCCTCCTACGAGCAGTACTTC.

V gene TRBV2 combines with J gene TRBJ1-5; D might be TRBD1 (5 bases). V lost 5 bases and J 6 bases, leaving 17 bases between the germline ends. This CDR3 comprises 15 residues. CDR1 and CDR2 from the germline V gene are SNHLY and FYNNEI. DNA of the CDR3: TGTGCCAGCAGTCAGGGTTTAAGTGTAGGTCAGCCCCAGCATTTT. This sequence encodes CASSQGLSVGQPQHF.

This clonotype was seen more than once but under ten times. This chain joins TRBV6-2 or TRBV6-3 and TRBJ1-1, with D perhaps TRBD1 (5 bases). CDR1 and CDR2 from the germline V gene are MNHEY and SVGEGT. This CDR3 spans 14 amino acids. V shed 1 base and J shed 4 bases, with 10 bases lying between them. CDR3 amino acids: CASSYWGPPTEAFF. DNA for the CDR3: TGTGCCAGCAGTTACTGGGGCCCCCCCACTGAAGCTTTCTTT.

Ten or more counts support this clonotype. This chain uses TRBV12-3 or TRBV12-4 with TRBJ2-1; the D gene is possibly TRBD1 (5 bases). Trimming took off 0 bases at V and 8 bases at J, with 11 bases between the two ends. The CDR3 length is 14 residues. CDR3 nucleotide sequence: TGTGCCAGCAGTTTAGCGCCCCAAGGGGATGAGCAGTTCTTC. Protein: CASSLAPQGDEQFF.

The genes are TRBV27 and TRBJ2-7; the D is unclear. The length of the CDR3 is 12 residues. Trimming took 5 bases from V and 3 from J, leaving 8 bases between them. Germline CDR1 and CDR2: MNHEY and SMNVEV (reference sequence). CDR3 bases: TGTGCCAGCAGTCCGACTGGCTACGAGCAGTACTTC. It encodes CASSPTGYEQYF.

The rearrangement joins TRBV18 to TRBJ1-2; 7 nucleotides line up with TRBD1. Germline V gene lookup returns CDR1 KGHSH and CDR2 LQKENI. The CDR3 totals 14 residues. Trimming at V came to 6 bases and at J to 6 bases, leaving 10 bases not matched to a gene. CDR3 sequence (DNA): TGTGCCAGCTCGCTGACGACAGGGCTCGATGGCTACACCTTC. The encoded protein is CASSLTTGLDGYTF.

This sequence joins TRBV23-1 and TRBJ2-3; tentatively, D is TRBD2 (5 bases). TRBV23-1 counts as an open reading frame of uncertain function. The CDR3 sequence is 15 residues long. V was cut by 5 bases and J by 4 bases, with 16 bases left in between. The CDR3 DNA sequence: TGCGCCAGCAGTTCTGGGAGCGGTAGGGCAGATACGCAGTATTTT. Translating it yields CASSSGSGRADTQYF.